The entry below describes one T cell receptor beta chain. Sequencing was performed with immunoSEQ multiplex PCR; in TCRdb, only in-frame clones are kept and a portion is missing. Seen here are over 200,000 clones, around 84% observed once, and the top ten hold around 2%. This record belongs to a study of blood T cell repertoires in COVID-19. Study in general: PBMCs, B-cell-depleted T cells, or T cells were the source of the cDNA or gDNA that made up the material.

V was shortened by 5 bases and J by 11 bases, with 21 bases between the two germline ends. Per the germline V gene, CDR1 is SGHTA and CDR2 is FQGNSA. The CDR3 loop spans 15 amino acids. The clonotype was recovered from a man aged 35 to 55 who had recovered from COVID-19. This sequence joins TRBV7-2 and TRBJ1-4; tentative D call: TRBD1 (6 bases). Source material: peripheral blood. The CDR3 loop is CASSGGGVGARKLFF. In nucleotides, the CDR3 is TGTGCCAGCAGCGGAGGGGGGGTCGGGGCGCGGAAACTGTTTTTT.